Following are 10 T cell receptor beta chains from one sample sequenced in a study of blood T cell repertoires in COVID-19. The protocol was immunoSEQ multiplex PCR, while the TCRdb copy is restricted to in-frame clones and leaves out a portion. The sample holds fewer than 200,000 clones, 80% to 90% seen once. The source material was peripheral blood. The receptors here all came from a man aged 45-60 years with active or convalescent COVID-19.

The chain carries TRBV18 and TRBJ1-2; no reliable D call. Trimming left V 4 bases short and J 10 bases short, with 13 bases between. In germline, CDR1 is KGHSH, CDR2 LQKENI. This CDR3 is 12 amino acids long. The CDR3 nucleotides are TGTGCCAGCTCACTCCGGGGAGGACTCTACACCTTC. Residues: CASSLRGGLYTF.

The chain couples TRBV11-3 to TRBJ1-1, with 7 bases matching TRBD1. Germline trimming cut 3 bases from V and 1 base from J; bases unmatched to any gene: 5. The CDR3 has 15 residues. CDR1 is SGHNT, CDR2 YENEEA, per germline. CDR3: CASSFTGAANTEAFF. CDR3 DNA: TGTGCCAGCAGCTTCACAGGGGCGGCGAACACTGAAGCTTTCTTT.

In its sample, this clone was seen a few times. The chain is built from TRBV15 and TRBJ1-3; D call uncertain. Per the germline V gene, CDR1 is LNHNV and CDR2 is YYDKDF (reference sequence). The CDR3 has 16 residues. Trimming took 3 bases from V and 4 from J, leaving 16 bases between them. The CDR3 nucleotides are TGTGCCACCAGCAGTGGGAGGAATATTCTCGGAAACACCATATATTTT. Translation: CATSSGRNILGNTIYF.

This rearrangement joins TRBV15 to TRBJ2-2, with D possibly matching TRBD2 (5 bases). V was clipped by 0 bases and J by 10 bases, with 9 bases between them. The CDR3 extends over 13 amino acids. Germline CDR1 LNHNV, CDR2 YYDKDF (reference sequence). Here the CDR3 reads CATSRDWGAELFF. The DNA of the CDR3 is TGTGCCACCAGCAGAGATTGGGGAGCGGAGCTGTTTTTT.

The chain joins TRBV3-1 (or the pseudogene TRBV3-2) to TRBJ2-7; D is uncertain. Germline lookup yields CDR1 LGHDT and CDR2 YNNKEL (reference sequence). V was pared by 3 bases and J by 0 bases, with 9 bases between. This CDR3 is built from 14 residues. CDR3 in DNA: TGTGCCAGCAGCCAGGATACTAACTCCTACGAGCAGTACTTC. It is translated as CASSQDTNSYEQYF.

The sample holds one count of this clone. This chain connects TRBV3-1 (or the pseudogene TRBV3-2) to TRBJ1-1; possible D gene TRBD1, 5 bases. V lost 2 bases and J 4 bases, leaving 11 bases between the germline ends. The CDR3 is 14 amino acids. Germline V gene data show CDR1 as LGHDT and CDR2 as YNNKEL (reference sequence). CDR3: CASSQTRGTTEAFF. CDR3 coding DNA: TGTGCCAGCAGCCAAACTCGGGGGACCACTGAAGCTTTCTTT.

The chain has TRBV12-3 or TRBV12-4 and TRBJ2-4; TRBD2 matches 8 bases. V lost 6 bases to trimming and J lost 8 bases; unmatched junction nucleotides: 3. The CDR3 sequence is 12 residues long. The CDR3 here is CASRPGGDIQYF. CDR3 nucleotide sequence: TGTGCCAGCAGACCCGGGGGGGACATTCAGTACTTC.

The chain recombines TRBV11-1 with TRBJ1-1, with 7 bases matching TRBD1. The V gene end was trimmed by 5 bases and the J gene end by 7 bases; junction bases not matched to a gene: 10. Germline V CDR1 and CDR2: SGHAT, FQDESV (reference sequence). The CDR3 loop spans 14 amino acids. The CDR3 region has the DNA TGTGCCAGCAGCGCTCAGGGGGATGGCGATGAAGCTTTCTTT. Encoded protein: CASSAQGDGDEAFF. Combining the CDR3 with reference TRBV11-1 and TRBJ1-1 gives the whole variable domain EAEVAQSPRYKITEKSQAVAFWCDPISGHATLYWYRQILGQGPELLVQFQDESVVDDSQLPKDRFSAERLKGVDSTLKIQPAELGDSAMYLCASSAQGDGDEAFFGQGTRLTVV.

This clone was counted at least ten times. CDR3 sequence reads: CASSTDRGNNEQFF. In DNA, the CDR3 is TGTGCCAGCAGCACGGACAGGGGGAACAATGAGCAGTTCTTC. The V and J genes are TRBV2 and TRBJ2-1, with TRBD1 matching 10 bases. V dropped 6 bases and J dropped 5; count of bases not matched to a gene: 4. The CDR3 loop spans 14 amino acids. CDR1 is SNHLY and CDR2 is FYNNEI in the germline V gene.

The chain joins TRBV12-2 to TRBJ2-7; TRBD1, the table's D call, lacks a check against the DNA. TRBV12-2 is noted as a pseudogene. There are 14 residues in the CDR3. The CDR3, as DNA: TGTGCAAGTCGCGCATACAACAGGGGGGACGAGCAGTACTTC. Translation gives CASRAYNRGDEQYF.